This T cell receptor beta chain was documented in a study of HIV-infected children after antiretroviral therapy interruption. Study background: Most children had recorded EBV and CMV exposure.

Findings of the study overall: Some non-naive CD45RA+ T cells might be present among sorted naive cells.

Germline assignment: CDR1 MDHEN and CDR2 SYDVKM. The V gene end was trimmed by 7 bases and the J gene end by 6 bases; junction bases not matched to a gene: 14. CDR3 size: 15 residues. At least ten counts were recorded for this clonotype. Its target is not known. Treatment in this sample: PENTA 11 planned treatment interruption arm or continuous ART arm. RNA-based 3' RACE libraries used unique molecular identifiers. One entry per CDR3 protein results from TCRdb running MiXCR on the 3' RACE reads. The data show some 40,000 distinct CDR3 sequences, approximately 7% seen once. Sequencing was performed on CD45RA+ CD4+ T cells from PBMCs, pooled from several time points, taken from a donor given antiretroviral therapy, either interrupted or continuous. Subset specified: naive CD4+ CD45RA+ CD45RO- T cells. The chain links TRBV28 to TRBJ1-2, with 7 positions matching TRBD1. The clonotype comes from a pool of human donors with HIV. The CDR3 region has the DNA TGTGCCAGCACCCATACCAGCGACAGGGCCCATGGCTACACCTTC. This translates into CASTHTSDRAHGYTF.